These T cell receptor beta chains were read from a single sample in a study of blood T cell repertoires in COVID-19. Data came from immunoSEQ multiplex PCR; TCRdb stores just in-frame clones and leaves some out. The sample holds 180,000 or so clones, 75% to 90% seen once. Sequences were obtained from peripheral blood. These receptors were taken from a man between 40 and 49 years old with acute or convalescent COVID-19. The CDR3 runs from the conserved cysteine through the conserved F or W. The order of the fields is J gene, clone size, CDR3 length, V gene, CDR3 protein. Clone sizes are given selectively: once, few, many, or a class where the clone is expanded.

J: TRBJ2-7; size: -; length: 12; V: TRBV6-2/TRBV6-3; CDR3: CASSSTSYEQYF
J: TRBJ2-7; size: -; length: 15; V: TRBV10-2; CDR3: CATSLGRSRLNEQYF
J: TRBJ2-1; size: -; length: 14; V: TRBV29-1; CDR3: CSVGLAGAYNEQFF
J: TRBJ2-5; size: -; length: 14; V: TRBV19; CDR3: CASSMGSRGQTQYF
J: TRBJ2-2; size: -; length: 13; V: TRBV7-2; CDR3: CASSSDRPGELFF
J: TRBJ1-2; size: -; length: 14; V: TRBV28; CDR3: CASRRDRVNYGYTF
J: TRBJ2-5; size: -; length: 16; V: TRBV19; CDR3: CASSMRGRVEQETQYF
J: TRBJ2-3; size: -; length: 14; V: TRBV5-1; CDR3: CASSSRQNTDTQYF
J: TRBJ2-5; size: -; length: 14; V: TRBV13; CDR3: CASRRTGGVETQYF
J: TRBJ1-3; size: -; length: 16; V: TRBV4-2; CDR3: CASSQPQGDSGNTIYF
J: TRBJ1-5; size: -; length: 13; V: TRBV3-1/TRBV3-2; CDR3: CASSRDRAQPQHF
J: TRBJ2-6; size: once; length: 14; V: TRBV15; CDR3: CATRRGDGANVLTF
J: TRBJ1-3; size: -; length: 16; V: TRBV11-2; CDR3: CASSPQTGTSGNTIYF
J: TRBJ2-7; size: -; length: 13; V: TRBV3-1/TRBV3-2; CDR3: CASSQLGAGIEYF
J: TRBJ1-1; size: -; length: 14; V: TRBV11-1; CDR3: CASSLNRGYGEAFF
J: TRBJ2-2; size: -; length: 14; V: TRBV2; CDR3: CASSDMTFTGELFF
J: TRBJ2-1; size: -; length: 19; V: TRBV7-9; CDR3: CASSGPGLAGGRIYNEQFF
J: TRBJ2-5; size: -; length: 15; V: TRBV5-1; CDR3: CASSPGQANQETQYF
J: TRBJ2-7; size: -; length: 15; V: TRBV7-2; CDR3: CASSSRLTQGYEQYF
J: TRBJ2-7; size: -; length: 15; V: TRBV6-6; CDR3: CASSYSRVRSYEQYF
J: TRBJ2-3; size: -; length: 16; V: TRBV9; CDR3: CASSVAAGASTDTQYF
J: TRBJ2-5; size: once; length: 15; V: TRBV7-3; CDR3: CASSSGQGPQETQYF
J: TRBJ2-3; size: few; length: 16; V: TRBV7-9; CDR3: CASSSDRDRGWDTQYF
J: TRBJ2-7; size: -; length: 14; V: TRBV23-1; CDR3: CASSQWQGTYEQYF
J: TRBJ1-1; size: -; length: 16; V: TRBV4-1; CDR3: CASSQAGWGQNTEAFF
J: TRBJ1-2; size: -; length: 14; V: TRBV6-6; CDR3: CASSYAGQLYGYTF
J: TRBJ2-1; size: -; length: 17; V: TRBV18; CDR3: CASSSQETGRSYNEQFF
J: TRBJ2-7; size: -; length: 15; V: TRBV28; CDR3: CASSLFWQGAYEQYF
J: TRBJ1-1; size: -; length: 12; V: TRBV3-1/TRBV3-2; CDR3: CASSQGDRDAFF
J: TRBJ1-1; size: once; length: 13; V: TRBV7-9; CDR3: CASSREGGTEAFF
J: TRBJ2-3; size: -; length: 17; V: TRBV10-2; CDR3: CASSDLDMGGTTDTQYF
J: TRBJ1-1; size: -; length: 16; V: TRBV14; CDR3: CASSQDLGSMNTEAFF
J: TRBJ2-7; size: -; length: 15; V: TRBV5-8; CDR3: CASSTGLYSSYEQYF
J: TRBJ2-1; size: -; length: 13; V: TRBV11-3; CDR3: CASSLTGAGEQFF
J: TRBJ2-2; size: once; length: 16; V: TRBV7-2; CDR3: CASSLAVGRGAGELFF
J: TRBJ2-6; size: -; length: 15; V: TRBV6-5; CDR3: CASSPYMSGANVLTF